This T cell receptor (beta chain) is drawn from a study of shared clonotypes between healthy human individuals (dated by TCRdb to 2018 to 2021). Some background on the complete study: A couple of women and a few men aged 18 to 49 years were included in the cohort. Libraries were prepared and TCR repertoires were sequenced by different laboratories using diverse techniques, in order to increase sequencing depth and limit assay-specific biases. To estimate repertoire size and how much clonotype sharing occurs between individuals, the study deeply sequenced the blood TCR repertoires of a handful of healthy adults. Between about 0.85 and 10 billion PBMCs per donor were obtained by leukapheresis. For each donor, CD4 naive and CD4 memory were each given three plates, CD8 naive was given two plates, and CD8 memory was given one plate.

Overall study results and their limits: Because the study included only a small number of donors, the genetic and exposure-history diversity represented was limited. Estimated clonotype richness was generally larger for naive than for memory subsets. Sampling was restricted to blood, and TCR repertoires in tissue are likely to differ from TCR repertoires in blood. Roughly 5% of naive CD4, around 3.5% of naive CD8, 2.3% of memory CD4, and 0.4% of memory CD8 clonotypes were shared across several donors. Based on pairwise subsampling, the degree of clonotype sharing among donors was expected to be affected by sequencing depth. Higher generation probabilities were observed for clonotypes shared by all four sorted-subset donors than for non-shared clonotypes. Even with the large sequencing depth, rarefaction of the sorted-subset datasets indicated that sequencing was incomplete.

Using the deep immunoSEQ assay, multiplex PCR amplified TCR CDR3 regions from genomic DNA. For each cell subset, the extracted genomic DNA was distributed evenly across all wells of several immunoSEQ 96-well plates, and each plate served as one replicate. Each replicate PCR for sorted subsets received around 0.2 ug genomic DNA, equal to some 32,000 T cell genomes. Purified libraries were quantified with a Qubit 3.0 fluorometer, sized on a Bioanalyzer 2100, and re-quantified with the KAPA Library Quantification kit. Every immunoSEQ 96-well plate was sequenced on a separate single-read 150-cycle Illumina NextSeq 550 flow cell. The published analysis was carried out like this. Because only junctional sequences without quality scores were contained in the immunoSEQ output, filtering matching that applied to full-length reads could not be performed. Sequences were annotated with PyIR, a Python wrapper for IgBLAST v1.9, using IMGT germline references to assign V/J genes and CDR3. Reads were filtered out if the reads had weak V/J assignments (E-value above 1e-6), no CDR3, stop codons, out-of-frame junctions, or ambiguous translated residues. A V3J clonotype was defined by an identical inferred V gene, J gene, and CDR3 amino acid sequence. Percentage overlap between repertoires was computed as shared unique clonotypes divided by the size of the smaller repertoire. Repertoire richness was assessed with RTK rarefaction, the Chao1 estimator, and Recon v2.1 estimates of unobserved clonotypes. For all TCRbeta clonotypes obtained by the gDNA method from a handful of donors, generation probabilities were computed with OLGA. This immuneACCESS table, as held by TCRdb, lists in-frame sequences with V and J called but not all clones. Of the missing ones, under half trace to an unresolved V gene in checked studies; the others have no known cause. For V, J and clone size, that table is used; D and trimming come from the DNA. The table for this sample lists approximately 350,000 clones; roughly 96% of them were counted only once. About 0.32% of the sample goes to the ten largest clones.

The CDR3 holds 13 amino acids from the cysteine to the phenylalanine. Of all the DNA, just the CDR3 is kept, 39 bases in frame from base 1. The CDR1 and CDR2 encoded by the germline V gene are SGHRS and YFSETQ. V is reduced by 0 bases and J by 6 bases, leaving a spacing of 9 bases between them. The sample holds one count of this clone. The antigen this receptor binds is unknown. No base quality information exists; no much larger clone differs at one position. The donors were healthy, HIV-negative adults with no recently reported acute infections or vaccinations. All donors were Caucasian adults living in Nashville, Tennessee, USA. CD8 memory samples consisted of magnetically selected CD45RO+ cells combined with CCR7-negative CD45RA+ effector memory (TemRA) cells. Blood was collected by leukapheresis, and PBMCs were isolated by Ficoll-Histopaque density gradient centrifugation and then cryopreserved in liquid nitrogen vapor phase. Purity and quantity of every magnetically sorted T cell population were checked by analytical flow cytometry. From each sorted fraction, genomic DNA was isolated and quantified by UV absorbance on a Nanodrop 2000c.

Recombination connected TRBV5-1 to TRBJ2-5, with the D gene not clear enough to name. The material sequenced was memory CD8+ T cells sorted from blood. Interpreted using the paper, the cell subset or site label stands for: CD45RO+ cells pooled with CCR7-negative TemRA cells. This TCR derives from a man aged 25 to 45 in good health. The DNA sequence reads TGCGCCAGCAGCTTGGATTTGCGCAAGACCCAGTACTTC. Translated, this is CASSLDLRKTQYF.